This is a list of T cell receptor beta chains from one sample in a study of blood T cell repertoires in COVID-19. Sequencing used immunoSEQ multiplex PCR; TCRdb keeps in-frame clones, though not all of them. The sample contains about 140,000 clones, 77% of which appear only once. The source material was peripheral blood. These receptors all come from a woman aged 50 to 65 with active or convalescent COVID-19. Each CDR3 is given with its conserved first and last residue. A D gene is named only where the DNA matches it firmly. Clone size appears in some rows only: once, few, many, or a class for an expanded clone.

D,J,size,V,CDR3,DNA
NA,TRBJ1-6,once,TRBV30,CAWALKYSSYNSPLHF,TGTGCCTGGGCCCTCAAATACAGCTCCTATAATTCACCCCTCCACTTT
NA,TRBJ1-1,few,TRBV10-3,CAISNRGNMNTEAFF,TGTGCCATCAGCAACCGGGGTAACATGAACACTGAAGCTTTCTTT
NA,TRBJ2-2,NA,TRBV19,CASSPQPRGNGELFF,TGTGCCAGTAGTCCCCAGCCCAGGGGTAACGGGGAGCTGTTTTTT
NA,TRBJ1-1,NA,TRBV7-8,CASSLTRREAEAFF,TGTGCCAGCAGCTTGACTCGGAGGGAGGCTGAAGCTTTCTTT
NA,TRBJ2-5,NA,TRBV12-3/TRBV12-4,CASKEEEKTQYF,TGTGCCAGCAAGGAAGAGGAGAAGACCCAGTACTTC
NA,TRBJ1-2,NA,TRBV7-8,CASSPGQYYGYTF,TGTGCCAGCAGCCCAGGACAGTACTATGGCTACACCTTC
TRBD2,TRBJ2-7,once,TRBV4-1,CASSPEYGLAGSRGVDEQYF,TGCGCCAGCAGCCCCGAATACGGGCTAGCGGGGTCACGGGGAGTCGACGAGCAGTACTTC
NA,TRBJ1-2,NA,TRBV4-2,CASSQDRGVGYGYTF,TGTGCCAGCAGCCAAGACAGGGGCGTGGGCTATGGCTACACCTTC
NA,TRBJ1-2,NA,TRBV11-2,CASSPTAEFRQNNYGYTF,TGTGCCAGCAGCCCAACCGCAGAATTCCGCCAAAATAACTATGGCTACACCTTC
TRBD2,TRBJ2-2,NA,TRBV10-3,CAIRSLAGEQELFF,TGTGCCATCAGATCACTAGCGGGAGAGCAGGAGCTGTTTTTT
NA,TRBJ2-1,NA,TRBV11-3,CASSQSGVGYNEQFF,TGTGCCAGCAGCCAGAGCGGAGTGGGCTACAATGAGCAGTTCTTC
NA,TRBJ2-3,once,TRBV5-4,CASSSGGRSSTDTQYF,TGTGCCAGCAGTTCCGGAGGGCGATCTAGCACAGATACGCAGTATTTT
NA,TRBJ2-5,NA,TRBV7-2,CASSLEVYQETQYF,TGTGCCAGCAGCTTAGAAGTCTATCAAGAGACCCAGTACTTC
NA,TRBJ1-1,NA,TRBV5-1,CASSPLGVRQNTEAFF,TGCGCCAGCAGCCCGCTCGGGGTCAGACAGAACACTGAAGCTTTCTTT
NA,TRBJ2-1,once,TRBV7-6,CASSLVSGTPYYYNEQFF,TGTGCCAGCAGCTTAGTATCCGGGACACCCTATTACTACAATGAGCAGTTCTTC
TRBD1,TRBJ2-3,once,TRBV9,CASSPRGDRGDTQYF,TGTGCCAGCAGCCCCCGCGGGGACAGGGGAGATACGCAGTATTTT
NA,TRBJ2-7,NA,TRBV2,CASRAGLYYEQYF,TGTGCCAGCAGGGCGGGACTTTACTACGAGCAGTACTTC
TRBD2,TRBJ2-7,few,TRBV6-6,CASSYGGLAAYEQYF,TGTGCCAGCAGTTACGGCGGACTAGCCGCCTACGAGCAGTACTTC
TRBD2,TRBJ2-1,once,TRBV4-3,CASSQRLAGGSYNEQFF,TGCGCCAGCAGCCAGAGGCTAGCGGGGGGTTCCTACAATGAGCAGTTCTTC
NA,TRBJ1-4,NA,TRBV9,CASSVGGSNEKLFF,TGTGCCAGCAGCGTAGGAGGGTCTAATGAAAAACTGTTTTTT
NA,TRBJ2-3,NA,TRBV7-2,CASSLRGRPSTDTQYF,TGTGCCAGCAGCTTACGGGGTCGGCCTAGCACAGATACGCAGTATTTT
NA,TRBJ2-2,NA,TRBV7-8,CASSFSGQNTGELFF,TGTGCCAGCAGCTTCTCGGGTCAGAACACCGGGGAGCTGTTTTTT
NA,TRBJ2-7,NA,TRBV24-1,CATSDPLTYEQYF,TGTGCCACCAGTGACCCGCTAACCTACGAGCAGTACTTC
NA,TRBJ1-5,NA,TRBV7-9,CASSLGGDGQPQHF,TGTGCCAGCAGCTTAGGGGGGGACGGTCAGCCCCAGCATTTT
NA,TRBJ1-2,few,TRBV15,CATSYRDYGYTF,TGTGCCACCTCGTACAGGGACTATGGCTACACCTTC
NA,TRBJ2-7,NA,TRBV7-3,CASSLSGSVSEQYF,TGTGCCAGCAGCTTATCGGGTAGTGTGAGCGAGCAGTACTTC
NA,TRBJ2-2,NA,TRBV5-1,CASSFVTGINTGELFF,TGCGCCAGCAGCTTTGTCACAGGGATAAACACCGGGGAGCTGTTTTTT
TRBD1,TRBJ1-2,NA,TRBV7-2,CATTGDTNYGYTF,TGTGCCACGACAGGGGACACTAACTATGGCTACACCTTC
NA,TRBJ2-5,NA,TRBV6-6,CASSYSMYQETQYF,TGTGCCAGCAGTTATTCAATGTACCAAGAGACCCAGTACTTC
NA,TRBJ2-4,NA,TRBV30,CAWSPLANIQYF,TGTGCCTGGAGTCCTCTGGCAAACATTCAGTACTTC
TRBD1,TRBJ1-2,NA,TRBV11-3,CASSSQGAGYGYTF,TGTGCCAGCAGCTCCCAGGGGGCGGGCTATGGCTACACCTTC
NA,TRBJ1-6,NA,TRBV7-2,CASSLTGGSYNSPLHF,TGTGCCAGCAGCTTAACCGGGGGGTCCTATAATTCACCCCTCCACTTT
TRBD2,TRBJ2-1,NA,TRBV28,CASRYTLAGVNNEQFF,TGTGCCAGCAGATACACCCTAGCGGGAGTAAACAATGAGCAGTTCTTC
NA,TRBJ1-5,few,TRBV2,CASSEGGLSNQPQHF,TGTGCCAGCAGTGAAGGAGGGCTTAGCAATCAGCCCCAGCATTTT
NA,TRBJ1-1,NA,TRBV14,CASSQALGGTEAFF,TGTGCCAGCAGCCAAGCGTTGGGGGGCACTGAAGCTTTCTTT